This record covers a single T cell receptor beta chain. This entry is derived from a study of blood T cell repertoires in COVID-19. Trimming left V 8 bases short and J 2 bases short, with 9 bases between. The CDR3 loop spans 12 amino acids. The germline V gene encodes CDR1 MDHEN and CDR2 SYDVKM. Sequenced by immunoSEQ multiplex PCR; TCRdb stores in-frame clones only, minus some. The table shows roughly 150,000 clones, with about 80% occurring only once. The TCR sequence derives from a woman aged 18-35 years who had been exposed to COVID-19. Sequenced sample: PBMCs or T cells enriched from blood (not recorded which). The V and J genes are TRBV28 and TRBJ1-2; TRBD1 is a possible D gene (6 bases). The CDR3 protein is CASVGQNYGYTF. DNA for the CDR3: TGTGCCAGCGTCGGACAGAACTATGGCTACACCTTC.